This is a list of T cell receptor beta chains from one sample in a study of post-analysis software for immune sequencing data. In TCRdb, the PCR reads were re-called with MiXCR into one record per CDR3 protein. The table includes approximately 570,000 distinct CDR3 sequences, around 40% detected once. Material: blood. The receptors were sampled from a girl aged 10 to 17 with multiple sclerosis. CDR3s include the opening cysteine and the closing phenylalanine or tryptophan. Fields, in order: CDR3 length, clone size, V gene, D gene, J gene, CDR3 DNA, CDR3 protein. D genes are given only for firm matches. A row's size may be missing; if present it is once, few, many or a size class.

len: 13
abundance: NA
v_gene: TRBV29-1
d_gene: TRBD1
j_gene: TRBJ1-2
CDR3nt: TGCAGCGTTTGGACAGGGTGGGGGTATGGCTACACCTTC
CDR3aa: CSVWTGWGYGYTF

len: 9
abundance: NA
v_gene: TRBV13
d_gene: NA
j_gene: TRBJ2-3
CDR3nt: TGTGCTTGGGGGCATACGCAGTATTTT
CDR3aa: CAWGHTQYF

len: 14
abundance: NA
v_gene: TRBV9
d_gene: NA
j_gene: TRBJ1-2
CDR3nt: TGTGCCAGCAGCGTGGGGGATACTGCGTATGGCTACACCTTC
CDR3aa: CASSVGDTAYGYTF

len: 17
abundance: NA
v_gene: TRBV7-8
d_gene: NA
j_gene: TRBJ2-3
CDR3nt: TGTGCCAGCAGCTTAAGGGCAACTAGTGAGGTAACGGATACGCAGTATTTT
CDR3aa: CASSLRATSEVTDTQYF

len: 15
abundance: few
v_gene: TRBV29-1
d_gene: TRBD2
j_gene: TRBJ2-1
CDR3nt: TGCAGCGTTGAAGCTAGCGGGTTCTTCTACAATGAGCAGTTCTTC
CDR3aa: CSVEASGFFYNEQFF

len: 14
abundance: NA
v_gene: TRBV6-5
d_gene: NA
j_gene: TRBJ1-2
CDR3nt: TGTGCCAGCAGGGCCCCCTGGGGGGCGGTCGGCTACACCTTC
CDR3aa: CASRAPWGAVGYTF

len: 15
abundance: NA
v_gene: TRBV12-3/TRBV12-4
d_gene: TRBD2
j_gene: TRBJ2-1
CDR3nt: TGTGCCAGCAGACTCACTAGCGGGAGTATCGATGAGCAGTTCTTC
CDR3aa: CASRLTSGSIDEQFF

len: 15
abundance: NA
v_gene: TRBV5-1
d_gene: TRBD1
j_gene: TRBJ2-7
CDR3nt: TGCGCCAGCAGCTCTTACGGGACAGGGATGGACGAGCAGTACTTC
CDR3aa: CASSSYGTGMDEQYF

len: 13
abundance: NA
v_gene: TRBV12-3/TRBV12-4
d_gene: NA
j_gene: TRBJ2-3
CDR3nt: TGTGCCAGCAGTTTTGTGGGCACAGATACGCAGTATTTT
CDR3aa: CASSFVGTDTQYF

len: 17
abundance: NA
v_gene: TRBV5-4
d_gene: TRBD2
j_gene: TRBJ2-1
CDR3nt: TGTGCCAGCAGCTTGGAATTCGGCAGCGGGGGGGCCAATGAGCAGTTCTTC
CDR3aa: CASSLEFGSGGANEQFF

len: 12
abundance: NA
v_gene: TRBV4-2
d_gene: NA
j_gene: TRBJ2-1
CDR3nt: TGTGCCAGCAGCCAAGTAGGGGAGACCCAGTTCTTC
CDR3aa: CASSQVGETQFF

len: 16
abundance: few
v_gene: TRBV12-3/TRBV12-4
d_gene: TRBD2
j_gene: TRBJ2-3
CDR3nt: TGTGCCAGCAGCCCCGGACTAGCGGCCCACACAGATACGCAGTATTTT
CDR3aa: CASSPGLAAHTDTQYF

len: 16
abundance: NA
v_gene: TRBV7-8
d_gene: TRBD2
j_gene: TRBJ2-3
CDR3nt: TGTGCCAGCAGCTTGGGTAGCGGGGGAGCCACAGATACGCAGTATTTT
CDR3aa: CASSLGSGGATDTQYF

len: 14
abundance: NA
v_gene: TRBV10-3
d_gene: TRBD2
j_gene: TRBJ2-1
CDR3nt: TGTGCCATCAGTGAGAGGCGGGAGGTGAATGAGCAGTTCTTC
CDR3aa: CAISERREVNEQFF

len: 17
abundance: once
v_gene: TRBV6-5
d_gene: NA
j_gene: TRBJ2-1
CDR3nt: TGTGCCAGCAGTTCCCCCCAAAGGGGGGGCTCCTACAATGAGCAGTTCTTC
CDR3aa: CASSSPQRGGSYNEQFF

len: 13
abundance: NA
v_gene: TRBV5-1
d_gene: TRBD1
j_gene: TRBJ1-2
CDR3nt: TGCGCCAGCAGCTTGGATTGGGACAGAGGCTACACCTTC
CDR3aa: CASSLDWDRGYTF

len: 13
abundance: NA
v_gene: TRBV7-2
d_gene: TRBD2
j_gene: TRBJ2-3
CDR3nt: TGTGCCAGACGACTAGCGAGCACAGATACGCAGTATTTT
CDR3aa: CARRLASTDTQYF

len: 13
abundance: NA
v_gene: TRBV20-1
d_gene: NA
j_gene: TRBJ2-1
CDR3nt: TGCAGTGCTTCTGGACTAACTAACGATGAGCAGTTCTTC
CDR3aa: CSASGLTNDEQFF

len: 14
abundance: few
v_gene: TRBV6-5
d_gene: TRBD2
j_gene: TRBJ2-3
CDR3nt: TGTGCCAGCAGGACTAGCGGGAGAGGCGATACGCAGTATTTT
CDR3aa: CASRTSGRGDTQYF

len: 16
abundance: NA
v_gene: TRBV4-1
d_gene: TRBD1
j_gene: TRBJ2-7
CDR3nt: TGCGCCAGCAGCCAAGACACAGGGGGCGTGAATTACGAGCAGTACTTC
CDR3aa: CASSQDTGGVNYEQYF

len: 13
abundance: NA
v_gene: TRBV24-1
d_gene: NA
j_gene: TRBJ1-5
CDR3nt: TGTGCCACCAGTTTCACAGAGAATCAGCCCCAGCATTTT
CDR3aa: CATSFTENQPQHF

len: 17
abundance: NA
v_gene: TRBV7-2
d_gene: NA
j_gene: TRBJ2-4
CDR3nt: TGTGCCAGCAGCTTAGAGCGGGTGACTCTAGCCAAAAACATTCAGTACTTC
CDR3aa: CASSLERVTLAKNIQYF